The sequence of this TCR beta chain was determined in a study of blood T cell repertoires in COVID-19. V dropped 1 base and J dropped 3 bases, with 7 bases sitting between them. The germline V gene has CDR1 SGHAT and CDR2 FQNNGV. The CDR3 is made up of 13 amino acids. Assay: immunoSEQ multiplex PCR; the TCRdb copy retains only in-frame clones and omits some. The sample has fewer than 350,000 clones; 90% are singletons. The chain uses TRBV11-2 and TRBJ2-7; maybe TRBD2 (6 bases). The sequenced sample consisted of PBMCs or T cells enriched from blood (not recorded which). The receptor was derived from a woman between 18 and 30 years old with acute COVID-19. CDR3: CASSLAGDYEQYF. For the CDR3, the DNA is TGTGCCAGCAGCTTAGCGGGAGACTACGAGCAGTACTTC.